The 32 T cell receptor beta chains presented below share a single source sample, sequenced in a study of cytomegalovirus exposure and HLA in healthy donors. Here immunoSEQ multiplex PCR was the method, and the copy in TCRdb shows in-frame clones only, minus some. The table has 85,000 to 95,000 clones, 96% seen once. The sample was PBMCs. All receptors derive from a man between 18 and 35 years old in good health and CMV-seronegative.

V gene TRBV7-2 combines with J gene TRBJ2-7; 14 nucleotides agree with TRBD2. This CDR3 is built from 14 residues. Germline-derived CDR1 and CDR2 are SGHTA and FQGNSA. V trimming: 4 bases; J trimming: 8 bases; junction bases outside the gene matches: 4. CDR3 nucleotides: TGTGCCAGCAGCTCGGGACTAGCGGGAGCTAAGCAGTACGTC. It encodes CASSSGLAGAKQYV.

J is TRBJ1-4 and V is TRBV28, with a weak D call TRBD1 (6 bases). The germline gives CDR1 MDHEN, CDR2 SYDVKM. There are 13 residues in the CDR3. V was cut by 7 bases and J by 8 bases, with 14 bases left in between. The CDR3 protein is CASKRGGKEKLFF. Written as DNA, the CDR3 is TGTGCCAGCAAAAGGGGGGGGAAGGAAAAACTGTTTTTT.

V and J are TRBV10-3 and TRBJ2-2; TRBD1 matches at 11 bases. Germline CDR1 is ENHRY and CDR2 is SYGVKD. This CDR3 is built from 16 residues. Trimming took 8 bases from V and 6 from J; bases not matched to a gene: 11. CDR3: CAIDRSGQGAPGELFF. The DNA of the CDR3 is TGTGCCATCGATCGATCCGGACAGGGGGCACCCGGGGAGCTGTTTTTT.

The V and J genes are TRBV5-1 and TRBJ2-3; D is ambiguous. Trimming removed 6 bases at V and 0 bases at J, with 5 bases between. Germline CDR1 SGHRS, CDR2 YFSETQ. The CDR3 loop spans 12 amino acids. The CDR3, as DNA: TGCGCCAGCAAGAGGAGCACAGATACGCAGTATTTT. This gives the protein CASKRSTDTQYF.

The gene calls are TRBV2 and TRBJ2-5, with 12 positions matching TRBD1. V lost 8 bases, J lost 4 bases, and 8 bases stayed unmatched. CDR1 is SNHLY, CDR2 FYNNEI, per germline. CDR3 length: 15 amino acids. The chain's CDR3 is CASPTRDRGRETQYF. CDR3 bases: TGTGCCAGCCCTACCCGGGACAGGGGGCGAGAGACCCAGTACTTC. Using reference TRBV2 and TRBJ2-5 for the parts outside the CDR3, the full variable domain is EPEVTQTPSHQVTQMGQEVILRCVPISNHLYFYWYRQILGQKVEFLVSFYNNEISEKSEIFDDQFSVERPDGSNFTLKIRSTKLEDSAMYFCASPTRDRGRETQYFGPGTRLLVL.

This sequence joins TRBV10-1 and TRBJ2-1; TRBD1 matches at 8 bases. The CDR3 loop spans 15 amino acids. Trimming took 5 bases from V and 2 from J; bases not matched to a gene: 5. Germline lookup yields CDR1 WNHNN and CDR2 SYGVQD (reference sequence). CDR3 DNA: TGCGCCAGCAGTCAGGCACAGGGGGCCTACAATGAGCAGTTCTTC. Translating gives CASSQAQGAYNEQFF.

The CDR3 nucleotides are TGTGCCATCAGTTGGGGACAGGACCTCACAGATACGCAGTATTTT. This encodes CAISWGQDLTDTQYF. The chain links TRBV10-3 to TRBJ2-3, with 8 nucleotides matching TRBD1. J lost 2 bases, V lost 5 bases, and 6 bases had no gene match. The CDR3 spans 15 residues. Germline V gives CDR1 ENHRY, CDR2 SYGVKD.

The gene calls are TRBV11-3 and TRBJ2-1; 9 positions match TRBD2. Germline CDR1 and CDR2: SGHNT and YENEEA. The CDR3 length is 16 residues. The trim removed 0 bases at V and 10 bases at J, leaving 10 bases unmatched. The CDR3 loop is CASSLELAGLAREQFF. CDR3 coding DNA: TGTGCCAGCAGCTTAGAACTAGCGGGTCTCGCGCGGGAGCAGTTCTTC.

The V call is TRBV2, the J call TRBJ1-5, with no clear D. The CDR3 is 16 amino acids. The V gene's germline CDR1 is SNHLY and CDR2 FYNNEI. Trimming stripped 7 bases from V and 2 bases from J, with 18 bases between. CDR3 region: CASTLGLSGGNQPQHF. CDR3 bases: TGTGCCAGCACCTTAGGACTCTCGGGTGGCAATCAGCCCCAGCATTTT.

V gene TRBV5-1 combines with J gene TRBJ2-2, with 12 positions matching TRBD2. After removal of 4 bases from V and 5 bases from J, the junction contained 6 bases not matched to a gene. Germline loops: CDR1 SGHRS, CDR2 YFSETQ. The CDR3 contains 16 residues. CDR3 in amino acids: CASSPGLAGMTGELFF. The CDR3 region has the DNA TGCGCCAGCAGCCCAGGACTAGCGGGAATGACCGGGGAGCTGTTTTTT.

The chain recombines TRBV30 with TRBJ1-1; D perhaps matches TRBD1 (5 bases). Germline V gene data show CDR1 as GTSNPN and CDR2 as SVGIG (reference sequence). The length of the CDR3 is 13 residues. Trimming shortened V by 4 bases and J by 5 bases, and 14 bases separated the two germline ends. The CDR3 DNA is TGTGCCTGGAAGTCGGGGGGACGAACTGAAGCTTTCTTT. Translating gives CAWKSGGRTEAFF.

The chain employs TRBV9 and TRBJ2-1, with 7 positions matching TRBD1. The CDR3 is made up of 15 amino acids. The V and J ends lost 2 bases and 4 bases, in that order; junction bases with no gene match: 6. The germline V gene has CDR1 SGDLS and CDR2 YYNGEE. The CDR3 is CASSVRDSPYNEQFF. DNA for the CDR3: TGTGCCAGCAGCGTCCGGGACAGCCCTTACAATGAGCAGTTCTTC.

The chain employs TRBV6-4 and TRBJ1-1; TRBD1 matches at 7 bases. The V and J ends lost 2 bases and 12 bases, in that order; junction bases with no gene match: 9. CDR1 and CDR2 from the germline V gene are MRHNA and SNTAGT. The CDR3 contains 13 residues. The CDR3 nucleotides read TGTGCCAGCAGTGACCGGACAGGAGGGATAACTTTCTTT. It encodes CASSDRTGGITFF.

The CDR3 is CASSLVGRGTEAFF. The CDR3 DNA reads TGTGCCAGCAGCTTGGTTGGCCGGGGCACTGAAGCTTTCTTT. This chain links TRBV5-6 with TRBJ1-1; no clear D. Germline-derived CDR1 and CDR2 are SGHDT and YYEEEE. The CDR3 contains 14 residues. With 0 bases removed from V and 4 bases from J, the gap between germline ends came to 10 bases.

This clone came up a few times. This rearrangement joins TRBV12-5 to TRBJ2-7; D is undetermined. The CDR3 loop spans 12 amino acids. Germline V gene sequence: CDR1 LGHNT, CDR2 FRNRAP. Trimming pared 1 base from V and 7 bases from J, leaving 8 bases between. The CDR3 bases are TGTGCTAGTGGTTTGGACTCGACAGAGCAGTACTTC. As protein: CASGLDSTEQYF.

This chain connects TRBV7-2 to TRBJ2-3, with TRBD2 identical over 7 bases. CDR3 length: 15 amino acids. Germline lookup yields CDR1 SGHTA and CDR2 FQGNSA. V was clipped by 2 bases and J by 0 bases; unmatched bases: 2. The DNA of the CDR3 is TGTGCCAGCAGCTTAATGCGGGGGAGCACAGATACGCAGTATTTT. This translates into CASSLMRGSTDTQYF.

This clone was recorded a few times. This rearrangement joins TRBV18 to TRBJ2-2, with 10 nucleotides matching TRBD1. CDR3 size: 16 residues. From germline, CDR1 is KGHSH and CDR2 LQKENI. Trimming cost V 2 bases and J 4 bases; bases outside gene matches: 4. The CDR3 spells CASSPNGTGATGELFF. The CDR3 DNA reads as TGTGCCAGCTCACCAAACGGGACAGGGGCCACCGGGGAGCTGTTTTTT.

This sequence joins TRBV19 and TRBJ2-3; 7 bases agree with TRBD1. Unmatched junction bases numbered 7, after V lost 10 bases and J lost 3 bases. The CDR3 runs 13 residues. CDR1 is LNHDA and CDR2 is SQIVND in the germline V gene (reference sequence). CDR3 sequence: CATRATGTDTQYF. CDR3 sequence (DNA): TGTGCCACCCGAGCGACAGGGACAGATACGCAGTATTTT.

CDR3 DNA sequence: TGTGCCAGCAGCCTAACACAGGGGGACACTGAAGCTTTCTTT. This gives the protein CASSLTQGDTEAFF. The chain couples TRBV6-4 to TRBJ1-1, with TRBD1 identical over 8 bases. Looked up from germline, CDR1 is MRHNA and CDR2 is SNTAGT. V lost 6 bases, J lost 3 bases, and 6 bases stayed unmatched. The CDR3 consists of 14 residues.

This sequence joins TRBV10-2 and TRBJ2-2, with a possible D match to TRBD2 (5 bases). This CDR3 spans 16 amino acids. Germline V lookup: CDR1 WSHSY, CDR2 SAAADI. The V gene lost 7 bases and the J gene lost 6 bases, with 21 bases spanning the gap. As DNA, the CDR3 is TGCGCCAGCAAACAGCACCGGGAACCCGAGCCCGGGGAGCTGTTTTTT. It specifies CASKQHREPEPGELFF.

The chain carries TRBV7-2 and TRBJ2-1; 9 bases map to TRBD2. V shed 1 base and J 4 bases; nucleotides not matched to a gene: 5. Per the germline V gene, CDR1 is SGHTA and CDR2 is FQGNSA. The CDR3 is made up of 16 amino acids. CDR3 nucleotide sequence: TGTGCCAGCAGCTTAGTTGGGCTAGCGGGATACAATGAGCAGTTCTTC. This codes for CASSLVGLAGYNEQFF.

CDR3: CAWSVISGGTEAFF. CDR3 nucleotides: TGTGCCTGGAGTGTTATCTCCGGGGGAACTGAAGCTTTCTTT. The chain joins TRBV30 to TRBJ1-1, with D maybe TRBD1 (5 bases). CDR3 size: 14 residues. Deletions cut 0 bases from V and 5 bases from J, with 13 bases between. The germline CDR1 and CDR2 sequences are GTSNPN and SVGIG (reference sequence). The variable domain in full, with the rest retrieved from reference TRBV30 and TRBJ1-1, is SQTIHQWPATLVQPVGSPLSLECTVEGTSNPNLYWYRQAAGRGLQLLFYSVGIGQISSEVPQNLSASRPQDRQFILSSKKLLLSDSGFYLCAWSVISGGTEAFFGQGTRLTVV.

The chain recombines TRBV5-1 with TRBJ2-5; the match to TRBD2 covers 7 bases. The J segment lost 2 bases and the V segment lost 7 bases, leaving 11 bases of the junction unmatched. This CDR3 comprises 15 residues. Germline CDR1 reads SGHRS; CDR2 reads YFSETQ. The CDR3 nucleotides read TGCGCCAGCTCACCCTTTAGCGGGCTACAAGAGACCCAGTACTTC. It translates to CASSPFSGLQETQYF.

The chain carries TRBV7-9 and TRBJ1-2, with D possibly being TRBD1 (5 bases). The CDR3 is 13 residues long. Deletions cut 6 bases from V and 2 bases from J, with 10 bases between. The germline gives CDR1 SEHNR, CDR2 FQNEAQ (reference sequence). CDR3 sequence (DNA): TGTGCCAGCAGAGAGGACAAGAACTATGGCTACACCTTC. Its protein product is CASREDKNYGYTF.

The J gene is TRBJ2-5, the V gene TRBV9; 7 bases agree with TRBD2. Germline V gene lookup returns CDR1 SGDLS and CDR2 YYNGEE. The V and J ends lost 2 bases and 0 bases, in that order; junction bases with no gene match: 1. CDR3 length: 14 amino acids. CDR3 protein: CASSVGRDQETQYF. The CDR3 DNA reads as TGTGCCAGCAGCGTGGGGAGGGACCAAGAGACCCAGTACTTC. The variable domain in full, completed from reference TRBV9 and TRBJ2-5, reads DSGVTQTPKHLITATGQRVTLRCSPRSGDLSVYWYQQSLDQGLQFLIQYYNGEERAKGNILERFSAQQFPDLHSELNLSSLELGDSALYFCASSVGRDQETQYFGPGTRLLVL.

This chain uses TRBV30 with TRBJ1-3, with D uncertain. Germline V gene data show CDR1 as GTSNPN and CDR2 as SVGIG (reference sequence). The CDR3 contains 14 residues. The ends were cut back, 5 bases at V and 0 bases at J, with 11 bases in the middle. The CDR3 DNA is TGTGCCTGGGGACTGAGGAGCTCTGGAAACACCATATATTTT. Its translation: CAWGLRSSGNTIYF.

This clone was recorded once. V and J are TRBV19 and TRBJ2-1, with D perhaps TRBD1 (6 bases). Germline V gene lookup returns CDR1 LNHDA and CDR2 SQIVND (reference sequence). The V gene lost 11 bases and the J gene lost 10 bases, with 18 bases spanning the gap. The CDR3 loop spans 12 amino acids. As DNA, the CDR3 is TGTGCCTCCACGGACAGTCCAGGGGAGCAGTTCTTC. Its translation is CASTDSPGEQFF.

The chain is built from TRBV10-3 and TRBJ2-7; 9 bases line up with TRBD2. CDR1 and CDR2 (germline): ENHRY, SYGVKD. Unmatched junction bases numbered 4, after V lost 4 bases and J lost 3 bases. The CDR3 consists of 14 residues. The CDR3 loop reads CAISGGSGSYEQYV. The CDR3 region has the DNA TGTGCCATCAGTGGTGGTAGCGGGAGCTACGAGCAGTACGTC.

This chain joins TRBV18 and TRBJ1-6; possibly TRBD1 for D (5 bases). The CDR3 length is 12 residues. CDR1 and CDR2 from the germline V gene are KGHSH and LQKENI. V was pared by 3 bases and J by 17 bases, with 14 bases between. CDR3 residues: CASSPDDRVIHF. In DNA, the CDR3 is TGTGCCAGCTCACCCGACGACAGAGTAATCCACTTT.

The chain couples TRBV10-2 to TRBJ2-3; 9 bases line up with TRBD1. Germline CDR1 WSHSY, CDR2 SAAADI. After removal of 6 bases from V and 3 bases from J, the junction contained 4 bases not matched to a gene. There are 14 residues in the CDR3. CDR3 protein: CASRRTGETDTQYF. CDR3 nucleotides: TGCGCCAGCAGGAGGACAGGGGAAACAGATACGCAGTATTTT.

The CDR3 region is CASSLYQVVETQYF. The CDR3 coding sequence is TGTGCCAGCAGCCTTTATCAGGTGGTGGAGACCCAGTACTTC. The rearrangement uses TRBV5-4 and TRBJ2-5; D not certain. The CDR3 extends over 14 amino acids. Trimming took 4 bases from V and 5 from J, leaving 15 bases between them. Germline V lookup: CDR1 SGHNT, CDR2 YYREEE (reference sequence).

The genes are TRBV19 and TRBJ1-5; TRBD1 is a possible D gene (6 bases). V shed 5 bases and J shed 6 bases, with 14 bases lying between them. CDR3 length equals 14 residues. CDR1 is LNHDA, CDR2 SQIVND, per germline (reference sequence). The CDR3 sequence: CASSSQGNSQPQHF. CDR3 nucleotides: TGTGCCAGTAGTTCACAGGGTAATTCTCAGCCCCAGCATTTT.